These T cell receptor beta chains were read from a single sample in a study of T cell repertoires in cytomegalovirus infection. Using its own MiXCR run on the reads, TCRdb lists one record per CDR3 protein. The sample contains 360,000 or so distinct CDR3 sequences, about 35% of which appear only once. These receptors' antigens are unknown. Here the sequenced sample was cultured PBMCs, taken from culture after CMV antigen stimulation. These receptors originate from a human donor in good health (CMV status not recorded). Some clones in this sample may be carry-over from other donors' samples. Each CDR3 is given with its conserved first and last residue. The D gene is left open where the match is weak. Clone size is stated in some rows and not others, as once, few, many or a class when expanded.

TRBJ2-3 | TRBV6-2/TRBV6-3 | TRBD2 | . | CASSYTGGRATDTQYF | TGTGCCAGCAGTTACACGGGCGGGAGGGCCACAGATACGCAGTATTTT
TRBJ2-5 | TRBV7-6 | . | once | CASSPPEETQYF | TGTGCCAGCAGCCCGCCGGAGGAGACCCAGTACTTC
TRBJ2-7 | TRBV6-6 | . | . | CASSYSSGGEGQYF | TGTGCCAGCAGTTACTCGAGTGGGGGTGAGGGGCAGTACTTC
TRBJ1-2 | TRBV29-1 | TRBD1 | . | CSSGGDYGYTF | TGCAGCTCAGGGGGAGACTATGGCTACACCTTC
TRBJ1-4 | TRBV7-2 | . | few | CASSSMRATNEKLFF | TGTGCCAGCAGTTCGATGAGAGCAACTAATGAAAAACTGTTTTTT
TRBJ2-3 | TRBV7-2 | . | many | CASSLAGFTDTQYF | TGTGCCAGCAGCTTAGCGGGATTCACAGATACGCAGTATTTT
TRBJ2-7 | TRBV25-1 | TRBD2 | . | CASSDRTGRSYEQYF | TGTGCCAGCAGTGATCGGACCGGGAGGAGTTACGAGCAGTACTTC
TRBJ2-1 | TRBV7-2 | . | . | CASSLSRARNEQFF | TGTGCCAGCAGCTTATCGAGGGCCCGGAATGAGCAGTTCTTC
TRBJ1-4 | TRBV7-9 | . | . | CASSLADGPNEKLFF | TGTGCCAGCAGCTTAGCGGACGGACCTAATGAAAAACTGTTTTTT
TRBJ1-3 | TRBV12-3/TRBV12-4 | . | few | CASSLRDTIYF | TGTGCCAGCAGTTTGAGGGACACCATATATTTT
TRBJ1-5 | TRBV18 | TRBD1 | few | CASSPGQGSYQPQHF | TGTGCCAGCTCACCGGGACAGGGATCGTACCAGCCCCAGCATTTT
TRBJ1-5 | TRBV19 | . | . | CASTATGDQPQHF | TGTGCCAGTACCGCCACCGGGGATCAGCCCCAGCATTTT
TRBJ2-2 | TRBV28 | TRBD2 | . | CASRGGLAGVGELFF | TGTGCCAGCAGGGGGGGACTAGCGGGAGTCGGGGAGCTGTTTTTT
TRBJ2-5 | TRBV11-2 | . | . | CASSQGGLIQETQYF | TGTGCCAGCAGCCAGGGTGGACTGATCCAAGAGACCCAGTACTTC
TRBJ2-1 | TRBV6-5 | TRBD2 | . | CASSNQAGGNNEQFF | TGTGCCAGCAGTAACCAAGCGGGAGGGAACAATGAGCAGTTCTTC
TRBJ2-5 | TRBV4-3 | . | few | CASSQGDRATETQYF | TGCGCCAGCAGCCAAGGCGACAGAGCGACAGAGACCCAGTACTTC
TRBJ2-5 | TRBV4-3 | . | . | CASSQEAGDRETQYF | TGCGCCAGCAGCCAAGAGGCTGGGGACCGAGAGACCCAGTACTTC
TRBJ1-1 | TRBV7-6 | . | . | CASSLAATEGLNTEAFF | TGTGCCAGCAGCTTAGCGGCGACGGAAGGCTTGAACACTGAAGCTTTCTTT
TRBJ2-2 | TRBV11-1 | . | few | CASSLGTYGNTGELFF | TGTGCCAGCAGCTTAGGGACCTACGGAAACACCGGGGAGCTGTTTTTT
TRBJ1-1 | TRBV6-2/TRBV6-3 | . | . | CASSYSIAATGLNTEAFF | TGTGCCAGCAGTTACTCGATTGCAGCAACAGGGTTGAACACTGAAGCTTTCTTT
TRBJ2-1 | TRBV6-2/TRBV6-3 | TRBD2 | . | CASSYSRLAGPGFYYEQFF | TGTGCCAGCAGTTACTCGAGACTAGCGGGACCGGGCTTTTATTATGAGCAGTTCTTC
TRBJ2-1 | TRBV12-3/TRBV12-4 | . | many | CASRILDEQFF | TGTGCCAGCAGGATATTGGATGAGCAGTTCTTC
TRBJ1-1 | TRBV7-6 | TRBD1 | few | CASSLGTGGPNTEAFF | TGTGCCAGCAGCTTAGGAACAGGGGGCCCGAACACTGAAGCTTTCTTT
TRBJ2-2 | TRBV6-2/TRBV6-3 | . | . | CASSYFFLVGELFF | TGTGCCAGCAGTTACTTTTTCTTGGTCGGGGAGCTGTTTTTT
TRBJ1-1 | TRBV28 | . | few | CASSLGEGWTEAFF | TGTGCCAGCAGTTTAGGGGAGGGGTGGACTGAAGCTTTCTTT
TRBJ2-2 | TRBV10-3 | TRBD2 | . | CASRTSGNTGELFF | TGTGCCTCCCGGACTAGCGGGAACACCGGGGAGCTGTTTTTT
TRBJ1-2 | TRBV6-5 | . | . | CASSYSALGGHNGYTF | TGTGCCAGCAGTTACTCAGCTTTGGGGGGGCACAATGGCTACACCTTC
TRBJ2-1 | TRBV6-8 | . | . | CASRLASLYNEQFF | TGTGCCAGCAGGCTAGCCTCGTTGTACAATGAGCAGTTCTTC
TRBJ1-2 | TRBV28 | TRBD1 | few | CASRQKLGQGYGYTF | TGTGCCAGCAGACAAAAACTGGGACAGGGCTATGGCTACACCTTC
TRBJ2-1 | TRBV7-2 | . | few | CASSSHEQFF | TGTGCCAGCAGCTCGCATGAGCAGTTCTTC
TRBJ2-3 | TRBV7-9 | . | few | CASSSSEGSTDTQYF | TGTGCCAGCAGCTCTAGCGAGGGTAGCACAGATACGCAGTATTTT
TRBJ2-4 | TRBV7-9 | . | . | CASSPRQSLAKNIQYF | TGTGCCAGCAGCCCAAGACAGAGTCTAGCCAAAAACATTCAGTACTTC
TRBJ2-3 | TRBV7-9 | TRBD2 | few | CASSKSGREDTQYF | TGTGCCAGCAGTAAAAGCGGGAGGGAAGATACGCAGTATTTT
TRBJ2-7 | TRBV5-1 | TRBD1 | . | CASSLRTGAYEQYF | TGCGCCAGCAGCCTCCGGACAGGGGCCTACGAGCAGTACTTC
TRBJ1-2 | TRBV4-1 | . | few | CASSQDTSRGGYGYTF | TGCGCCAGCAGCCAAGATACGTCCAGGGGAGGGTATGGCTACACCTTC
TRBJ2-7 | TRBV7-2 | . | many | CASSLGRSGYEQYF | TGTGCCAGCAGCTTAGGGCGCTCGGGATACGAGCAGTACTTC